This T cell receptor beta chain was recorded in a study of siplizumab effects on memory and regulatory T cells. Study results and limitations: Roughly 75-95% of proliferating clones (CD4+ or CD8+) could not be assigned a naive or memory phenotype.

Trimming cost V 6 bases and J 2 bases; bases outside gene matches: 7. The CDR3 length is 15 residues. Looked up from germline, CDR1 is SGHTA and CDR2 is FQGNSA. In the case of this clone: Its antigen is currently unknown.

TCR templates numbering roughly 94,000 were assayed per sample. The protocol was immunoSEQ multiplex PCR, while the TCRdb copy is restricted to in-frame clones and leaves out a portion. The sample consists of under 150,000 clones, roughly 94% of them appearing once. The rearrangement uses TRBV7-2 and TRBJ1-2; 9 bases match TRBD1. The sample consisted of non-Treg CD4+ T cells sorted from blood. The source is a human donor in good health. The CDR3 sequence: CASRRPGTGNYGYTF. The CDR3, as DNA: TGTGCCAGCAGACGTCCCGGGACAGGGAACTATGGCTACACCTTC.